This TCR beta chain was observed in a study of CD8+ T cells in alopecia areata. About the study: A 6-month off-drug phase came after tofacitinib, which had lasted 6 to 18 months. Study-level results: Mice showed TCR sharing more clearly than patients did, possibly owing to HLA.

cDNA serving as the sequencing template came from extracted, reverse transcribed RNA. Clones were read by immunoSEQ multiplex PCR, and TCRdb kept only the in-frame ones, dropping some. The data contain 180,000 or so clones, around 64% of them singletons. This clone has only a few counts. Its antigen remains unidentified. The sequence came from a human donor with alopecia areata. This specimen consisted of CD8+ T cells sorted from blood, obtained at week 0.

The CDR3 protein is CASTGSTYEQYF. CDR3 coding DNA: TGTGCCAGCACGGGGAGTACCTACGAGCAGTACTTC. The chain joins TRBV6-5 to TRBJ2-7, with a weak D call TRBD2 (5 bases). This CDR3 has 12 residues. V lost 7 bases, J lost 2 bases, and 9 bases lay in between. Germline V gene lookup returns CDR1 MNHEY and CDR2 SVGAGI.